Listed below are T cell receptor beta chains from one sample, sequenced in a study of T cell responses to AZD1222 COVID-19 vaccine. Here immunoSEQ multiplex PCR was the method, and the copy in TCRdb shows in-frame clones only, minus some. The sample includes 110,000 to 150,000 clones, roughly 92% of them seen just once. The source material was peripheral blood, sampled on day 0 of AZD1222 vaccination. Receptors originate from an adult in good health. The CDR3 runs from the conserved cysteine through the conserved F or W. A D gene is named only where the DNA matches it firmly. The size entry is marked missing in some rows and otherwise reads once, few, many or a size class.

>TRBJ2-1|NA|17|TRBV7-2|TRBD2
TGTGCCAGCAGCTTAGTGGCTAGCGGGAGCTCCTACAATGAGCAGTTCTTC
CASSLVASGSSYNEQFF
>TRBJ1-2|NA|14|TRBV28|NA
TGTGCCAGCAGTTTGGCCGCGGCTAACTATGGCTACACCTTC
CASSLAAANYGYTF
>TRBJ1-2|NA|14|TRBV27|NA
TGTGCCAGCAAATCAAATGGGGGGTACTATGGCTACACCTTC
CASKSNGGYYGYTF
>TRBJ1-2|NA|14|TRBV4-1|NA
TGCGCCAGCAGCCAAGATCACACCAACTATGGCTACACCTTC
CASSQDHTNYGYTF
>TRBJ2-7|NA|15|TRBV18|NA
TGTGCCAGCTCACCAATCGAAGGATTAACCTACGAGCAGTACTTC
CASSPIEGLTYEQYF
>TRBJ1-2|NA|13|TRBV3-1/TRBV3-2|NA
TGTGCCAGCAGCCAAAATAATGTCCCTGGCTACACCTTC
CASSQNNVPGYTF
>TRBJ2-2|NA|15|TRBV10-3|TRBD1
TGTGCCATCAGTGAGTGGACAGGAGATACCGGGGAGCTGTTTTTT
CAISEWTGDTGELFF
>TRBJ2-1|NA|15|TRBV19|TRBD2
TGTGCCAGTAGTACCTCTAGCGGGAGGCGCGATGAGCAGTTCTTC
CASSTSSGRRDEQFF
>TRBJ2-7|NA|13|TRBV7-2|NA
TGTGCCAGCAGCTCGACTAGTTTAAGGGAGCAGTACTTC
CASSSTSLREQYF
>TRBJ1-1|NA|13|TRBV15|NA
TGTGCCACCAGCAGTCCCCTGTCCGGTGAAGCTTTCTTT
CATSSPLSGEAFF
>TRBJ1-5|NA|14|TRBV19|NA
TGTGCCAGTAGCCTCGACAGACACAATCAGCCCCAGCATTTT
CASSLDRHNQPQHF
>TRBJ1-5|NA|17|TRBV27|NA
TGTGCCAGCAGTCCCTCAGCCGACAGACTAGGCCATCAGCCCCAGCATTTT
CASSPSADRLGHQPQHF
>TRBJ1-2|once|11|TRBV7-9|NA
TGTGCCAGCAGCAGGGAGTATGGCTACACCTTC
CASSREYGYTF
>TRBJ2-2|NA|16|TRBV5-5|NA
TGTGCCAGCAGCTTGGATCCCGGGAGAGGGACCGGGGAGCTGTTTTTT
CASSLDPGRGTGELFF
>TRBJ2-7|NA|14|TRBV7-9|NA
TGTGCCAGCAGCTTAGTAGGGTTTACCTACGAGCAGTACTTC
CASSLVGFTYEQYF
>TRBJ2-2|NA|16|TRBV4-2|NA
TGTGCCAGCAGCCAAGGTACAGGACTGAACACCGGGGAGCTGTTTTTT
CASSQGTGLNTGELFF
>TRBJ2-7|NA|16|TRBV7-2|NA
TGTGCCAGCAGCTTACAGGGGGCGGGAGGTCTCTACGAGCAGTACTTC
CASSLQGAGGLYEQYF
>TRBJ2-7|NA|13|TRBV5-1|NA
TGCGCCAGCAGCTTTGGAAGGGGGAACGAGCAGTACTTC
CASSFGRGNEQYF
>TRBJ2-7|NA|12|TRBV28|NA
TGTGCCAGCACCCAGGGCTCCTACGAGCAGTACTTC
CASTQGSYEQYF
>TRBJ2-3|NA|13|TRBV24-1|NA
TGTGCCACCAAGGGCGGTCCCACAGATACGCAGTATTTT
CATKGGPTDTQYF
>TRBJ2-3|NA|16|TRBV9|NA
TGTGCCAGCAGCGTAGGGCAGGGGCTCGGCACAGATACGCAGTATTTT
CASSVGQGLGTDTQYF
>TRBJ1-1|NA|14|TRBV6-5|TRBD1
TGTGCCAGCACTTCAGGGACAGGGGCCAGGGCAGCTTTCTTT
CASTSGTGARAAFF
>TRBJ1-4|NA|13|TRBV30|NA
TGTGCCTGGAGTGAACAGGGCTTATCGAAACTGTTTTTT
CAWSEQGLSKLFF
>TRBJ2-1|once|16|TRBV10-3|NA
TGTGCCATCAGTGAGTCCGGCCTTATGTGGGACAATGAGCAGTTCTTC
CAISESGLMWDNEQFF
>TRBJ2-5|NA|13|TRBV5-5|NA
TGTGCCAGCAGCTTGATAACTCGGGAGACCCAGTACTTC
CASSLITRETQYF
>TRBJ1-4|NA|13|TRBV5-4|NA
TGTGCCAGCAGCGTTGGAGGGGGGGAAAAACTGTTTTTT
CASSVGGGEKLFF
>TRBJ2-1|NA|15|TRBV30|TRBD1
TGTGCCTGGAGTCCGAGACAGGGTTCGATGGATGAGCAGTTCTTC
CAWSPRQGSMDEQFF
>TRBJ2-1|NA|14|TRBV27|TRBD2
TGTGCCAGCAGCGGGAGGGCCGCCTACAATGAGCAGTTCTTC
CASSGRAAYNEQFF
>TRBJ2-3|NA|19|TRBV30|TRBD1
TGTGCCTGGGACCCCGCCAGGGACAGTTGGGCAGGGCCCACAGATACGCAGTATTTT
CAWDPARDSWAGPTDTQYF
>TRBJ1-4|NA|16|TRBV2|NA
TGTGCCAGCAGTGATATGGGGAGCCCAACTAATGAAAAACTGTTTTTT
CASSDMGSPTNEKLFF
>TRBJ2-1|few|15|TRBV5-8|TRBD2
TGTGCCAGCAGATCAGCGGGAGAACACTACAATGAGCAGTTCTTC
CASRSAGEHYNEQFF
>TRBJ2-4|NA|15|TRBV3-1/TRBV3-2|NA
TGTGCCAGCAGCCAAGAACCGGGTCGGCAAAACATTCAGTACTTC
CASSQEPGRQNIQYF
>TRBJ1-1|NA|16|TRBV7-3|TRBD1
TGTGCCAGCAGCTTAGCCCCCGGGACAGGGGTCCCTGAAGCTTTCTTT
CASSLAPGTGVPEAFF
>TRBJ2-7|NA|15|TRBV6-1|TRBD1
TGTGCCAGCAGTGAGGTTGGGACAGGGGCCTACGAGCAGTACTTC
CASSEVGTGAYEQYF
>TRBJ1-3|NA|14|TRBV5-4|TRBD1
TGTGCCAGCAGCTTAAGGGACAGGCGGGGCACCATATATTTT
CASSLRDRRGTIYF
>TRBJ1-1|NA|15|TRBV27|TRBD1
TGTGCCAGCAGTACTTCCGGACAGGGAGGGACTGAAGCTTTCTTT
CASSTSGQGGTEAFF
>TRBJ1-1|NA|14|TRBV6-5|NA
TGTGCCAGCAGATCCGACAGCATGAACACTGAAGCTTTCTTT
CASRSDSMNTEAFF
>TRBJ1-5|once|12|TRBV3-1/TRBV3-2|NA
TGTGCCAGCAGCCTTAGCAATCAGCCCCAGCATTTT
CASSLSNQPQHF
>TRBJ2-7|NA|13|TRBV20-1|NA
TGCAGTGCTAGTCGAGGGATCCACAACGAGCAGTACTTC
CSASRGIHNEQYF
>TRBJ1-5|NA|14|TRBV28|NA
TGTGCCAGCAGTACTAATGACCCGGTCCAGCCCCAGCATTTT
CASSTNDPVQPQHF
>TRBJ1-1|NA|12|TRBV7-9|NA
TGTGCCAGCAGCTTAGCCCCGGACTCGGCTTTCTTT
CASSLAPDSAFF
>TRBJ2-3|NA|15|TRBV9|TRBD2
TGTGCCAGCAGCGTGGCTAGCGGGGCGACAGATACGCAGTATTTT
CASSVASGATDTQYF
>TRBJ1-3|NA|11|TRBV30|TRBD1
TGTGCCGGACAGGGAGAAAACACCATATATTTT
CAGQGENTIYF
>TRBJ1-1|NA|16|TRBV11-2|NA
TGTGCCAGCAGCTTAGGTGGGACGGACTTGGACACTGAAGCTTTCTTT
CASSLGGTDLDTEAFF
>TRBJ2-5|NA|15|TRBV19|TRBD2
TGTGCCAGTAGTGTGGGGCTAGCGGGTCTAGAGACCCAGTACTTC
CASSVGLAGLETQYF
>TRBJ2-6|once|16|TRBV5-4|NA
TGTGCCAGCAGCTTGGATCCCCTCTCTGGGGCCAACGTCCTGACTTTC
CASSLDPLSGANVLTF